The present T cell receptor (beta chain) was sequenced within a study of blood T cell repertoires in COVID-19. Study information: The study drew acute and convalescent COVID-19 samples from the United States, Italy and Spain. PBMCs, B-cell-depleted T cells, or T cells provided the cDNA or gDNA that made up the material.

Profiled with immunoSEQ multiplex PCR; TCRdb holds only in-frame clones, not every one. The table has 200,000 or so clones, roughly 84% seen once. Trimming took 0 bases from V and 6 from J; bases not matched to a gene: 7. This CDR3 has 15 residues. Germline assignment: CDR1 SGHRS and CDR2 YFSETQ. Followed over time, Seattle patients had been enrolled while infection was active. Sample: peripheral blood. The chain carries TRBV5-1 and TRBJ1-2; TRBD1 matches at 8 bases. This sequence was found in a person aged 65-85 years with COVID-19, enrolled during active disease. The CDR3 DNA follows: TGCGCCAGCAGCTTGGAACAGGGGGTCCCCGATGGCTACACCTTC. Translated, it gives CASSLEQGVPDGYTF.